This section outlines one TCR beta chain sequence together with its context. The antigen is undetermined. The sample belongs to a study of cytomegalovirus exposure and HLA in healthy donors. Turning to the study itself: Earlier results showed 117 million unique TCR beta sequences derived from approximately 170 million T cells. Whole-study findings and limits: CMV serostatus was the only immune exposure information that was available. About 87% or about 30% of the time was how often most TCR beta V segments were productive, according to an earlier analysis.

Per the germline V gene, CDR1 is GTSNPN and CDR2 is SVGIG (reference sequence). The CDR3 has 15 residues. The ends lost 2 bases at V and 4 bases at J; junction bases unmatched: 6. The study ran its PCR with 60 Vbeta and 13 Jbeta primers. Sequencing used immunoSEQ multiplex PCR; TCRdb keeps in-frame clones, though not all of them. This table has around 200,000 clones, about four fifths appearing once. V and J are TRBV30 and TRBJ1-5; 9 nucleotides line up with TRBD1. The sequenced sample was PBMCs. This sequence originates from a male donor in good health and CMV-seronegative. Here the CDR3 DNA reads TGTGCCTGGAGTATCTTGACAGGGGGGAATCAGCCCCAGCATTTT. Its translation: CAWSILTGGNQPQHF.